This is a list of T cell receptor beta chains from one sample in a study of cytomegalovirus exposure and HLA in healthy donors. Libraries were prepared by immunoSEQ multiplex PCR; TCRdb keeps only in-frame clonotypes and omits some of them. The sample carries 110,000 or so clones, roughly 67% recorded once. Sequencing input: PBMCs. The source of these receptors is a man in his forties or fifties in good health and CMV-seronegative. Both conserved end residues are part of each CDR3. The D gene is left open where the match is weak. Rows may omit the clone size; those that give it use once, few, many or a size class.

D: TRBD2
size: -
V: TRBV6-6
J: TRBJ2-1
DNA: TGTGCCAGCAGGTTTGGGTTGGCGGGGGCCTACAATGAGCAGTTCTTC
CDR3: CASRFGLAGAYNEQFF

D: -
size: -
V: TRBV18
J: TRBJ2-7
DNA: TGTGCCAGCCCACCACGAAGGGGGTTGTACGAGCAGTACTTC
CDR3: CASPPRRGLYEQYF

D: -
size: few
V: TRBV5-4
J: TRBJ1-4
DNA: TGTGCCAGCAGTGAAACGGGGGCAACTAATGAAAAACTGTTTTTT
CDR3: CASSETGATNEKLFF

D: -
size: -
V: TRBV6-1
J: TRBJ2-2
DNA: TGTGCCAGCCCCCCGGCAGGGCGCACCGGGGAGCTGTTTTTT
CDR3: CASPPAGRTGELFF

D: -
size: -
V: TRBV5-5
J: TRBJ2-3
DNA: TGTGCCAGCAGCCAACTGACCCCGGGGGGCACAGATACGCAGTATTTT
CDR3: CASSQLTPGGTDTQYF

D: TRBD2
size: -
V: TRBV29-1
J: TRBJ2-2
DNA: TGCAGCGTTGGGCCCCCGATGACTAGCGGGGCGAACACCGGGGAGCTGTTTTTT
CDR3: CSVGPPMTSGANTGELFF

D: -
size: -
V: TRBV5-1
J: TRBJ1-2
DNA: TGCGCCAGCAGCTTGGGGGCAGGGGCTGGCTACACCTTC
CDR3: CASSLGAGAGYTF

D: TRBD1
size: -
V: TRBV9
J: TRBJ2-1
DNA: TGTGCCAGCAGCGTAGGGACAGGATCCTACAATGAGCAGTTCTTC
CDR3: CASSVGTGSYNEQFF

D: TRBD1
size: -
V: TRBV5-1
J: TRBJ1-1
DNA: TGCGCCAGCAGCTCGGGACAGGGGAACACTGAAGCTTTCTTT
CDR3: CASSSGQGNTEAFF

D: TRBD1
size: few
V: TRBV7-8
J: TRBJ2-7
DNA: TGTGCCAGCAGCTTAGGTAGTGTGGGGGGGACAGGGAAGGCAGAGCAGTACTTC
CDR3: CASSLGSVGGTGKAEQYF

D: -
size: -
V: TRBV10-3
J: TRBJ2-2
DNA: TGTGCCATCAGCTACTCAAGCACGAACACCGGGGAGCTGTTTTTT
CDR3: CAISYSSTNTGELFF

D: -
size: -
V: TRBV5-1
J: TRBJ2-7
DNA: TGCGCCAGCAGCTCGGACAGCTACGAGCAGTACTTC
CDR3: CASSSDSYEQYF

D: TRBD1
size: -
V: TRBV28
J: TRBJ1-2
DNA: TGTGCCAGCAGTCCCCCCTGGACAGGCGGTGGCTACACCTTC
CDR3: CASSPPWTGGGYTF

D: -
size: -
V: TRBV9
J: TRBJ2-7
DNA: TGTGCCAGCAGCCGGACAGACTTATACGAGCAGTACTTC
CDR3: CASSRTDLYEQYF

D: -
size: -
V: TRBV6-5
J: TRBJ2-7
DNA: TGTGCCAGCAGTTACTCGCTAGACGGAGCCTACGAGCAGTACTTC
CDR3: CASSYSLDGAYEQYF

D: TRBD2
size: few
V: TRBV7-2
J: TRBJ2-5
DNA: TGTGCCAGCAGCCCACGACGCGGGACCCGTAGACCCGGGGGGGAGACCCAGTACTTC
CDR3: CASSPRRGTRRPGGETQYF

D: TRBD1
size: once
V: TRBV7-3
J: TRBJ1-2
DNA: TGTGCCAGCAGCGGACAGGGGGCGGGGAAGGGCTACACCTTC
CDR3: CASSGQGAGKGYTF